The T cell receptor beta chain described here comes from a study of cytomegalovirus exposure and HLA in healthy donors. This PCR relied on a set of 60 Vbeta primers and 13 Jbeta primers. Profiling relied on immunoSEQ multiplex PCR, and the TCRdb table lists in-frame clones only, not all of them. The sample consists of over 100,000 clones, roughly 60% of them appearing once. This clone appeared a few times. V dropped 5 bases and J dropped 0 bases, with 8 bases sitting between them. The CDR3 runs to 13 residues. CDR1 SGHDT and CDR2 YYEEEE come from the germline V gene. This chain uses TRBV5-6 with TRBJ1-1; no firm D call. This clonotype was obtained from a middle-aged woman in good health and CMV-seronegative. The material sequenced was PBMCs. This CDR3 is CASRQIVNTEAFF. CDR3 nucleotide sequence: TGTGCCAGCAGACAGATCGTGAACACTGAAGCTTTCTTT.